This section outlines one T cell receptor beta chain sequence together with its context. This sample is part of a study of blood T cell repertoires in COVID-19. Study overall: COVID-19 samples, acute and convalescent, were from the United States, Italy and Spain. T cells, B-cell-depleted T cells, or PBMCs supplied cDNA or gDNA.

CDR3 size: 18 residues. Trimming removed 5 bases from V and 4 bases from J, with 26 bases in between. Germline values: CDR1 MGHRA, CDR2 YSYEKL. In the authors' methods: Amplifying reference gene primers gave estimates of nucleated cell counts. Profiling relied on immunoSEQ multiplex PCR, and the TCRdb table lists in-frame clones only, not all of them. V and J calls and clone size are those listed in that table; D and trimming were worked out from the DNA. The table includes 150,000 or so clones, about 80% detected once. The sample consisted of peripheral blood. The source is a woman aged 55-69 years with acute or convalescent COVID-19. The gene calls are TRBV4-1 and TRBJ1-2; the D gene is possibly TRBD1 (5 bases). CDR3 sequence reads: CASSTEGSTGSWRYGYTF. The CDR3 region has the DNA TGCGCCAGCAGCACAGAAGGCTCAACAGGTTCCTGGCGCTATGGCTACACCTTC.